A single sample gave rise to the 14 T cell receptor beta chains below, sequenced in a study of OX40 agonist ivuxolimab in advanced cancers. Using immunoSEQ multiplex PCR, the repertoire was profiled, and TCRdb retains in-frame clones only, with some absent. The table lists roughly 17,000 clones, about three quarters of them singletons, with roughly 30% in the top ten. Sample: CD4+ or CD8+ T cells sorted from blood, taken in a trial of the OX40 agonist ivuxolimab. All receptors derive from an adult with an advanced solid tumor such as melanoma, head and neck, liver or kidney cancer.

The chain links TRBV9 to TRBJ2-7; D is perhaps TRBD2 (6 bases). There are 15 residues in the CDR3. Germline lookup yields CDR1 SGDLS and CDR2 YYNGEE. V lost 4 bases and J 6 bases, leaving 20 bases between the germline ends. The CDR3 DNA sequence: TGTGCCAGCAGCACTTTCTCGGGAGAAATAGGCGAGCAGTACTTC. It is translated as CASSTFSGEIGEQYF.

V and J are TRBV6-5 and TRBJ2-3; TRBD1 matches at 7 bases. V lost 5 bases, J lost 4 bases, and 3 bases stayed unmatched. The CDR3 runs to 13 residues. Germline V gene lookup returns CDR1 MNHEY and CDR2 SVGAGI. The CDR3 nucleotides are TGTGCCAGCAGTACACAGGGGTCAGATACGCAGTATTTT. Translated, it gives CASSTQGSDTQYF.

V gene TRBV7-2 combines with J gene TRBJ2-6; D is tentatively TRBD1 or TRBD2 (5 bases each). Trimming took off 5 bases at V and 0 bases at J, with 17 bases between the two ends. The CDR3 covers 18 residues. Germline lookup yields CDR1 SGHTA and CDR2 FQGNSA. CDR3 sequence: CASSLRDLGSSGANVLTF. The CDR3, as DNA: TGTGCCAGCAGCCTCAGGGACCTTGGAAGCTCTGGGGCCAACGTCCTGACTTTC.

This chain links TRBV13 with TRBJ2-5; 8 bases align to TRBD2. V was pared by 1 base and J by 5 bases, with 3 bases of the junction left unmatched. This CDR3 contains 14 residues. Germline loops: CDR1 PRHDT, CDR2 FYEKMQ (reference sequence). The CDR3 reads CASSLAPGGETQYF. The CDR3 nucleotides are TGTGCCAGCAGCTTAGCGCCGGGGGGGGAGACCCAGTACTTC.

This rearrangement joins TRBV2 to TRBJ2-1; D not resolved. This CDR3 region has 15 residues. In germline, CDR1 is SNHLY, CDR2 FYNNEI. V lost 2 bases, J lost 1 base, and 9 bases lay in between. CDR3 in amino acids: CASSERRGSYNEQFF. CDR3 DNA: TGTGCCAGCAGTGAACGGCGCGGATCCTACAATGAGCAGTTCTTC.

This clone came up a few times. The genes are TRBV5-1 and TRBJ2-3, with D hard to call. With 4 bases removed from V and 1 base from J, the gap between germline ends came to 13 bases. This CDR3 is built from 15 residues. Germline V gene sequence: CDR1 SGHRS, CDR2 YFSETQ. CDR3 loop: CASSLLGSGTDTQYF. The CDR3 bases are TGCGCCAGCAGCCTCCTGGGAAGCGGCACAGATACGCAGTATTTT.

The chain combines TRBV7-9 with TRBJ1-2, with a weak D call TRBD1 (5 bases). Trimming cost V 5 bases and J 4 bases, with 11 bases left between them. This CDR3 comprises 13 residues. Germline V gives CDR1 SEHNR, CDR2 FQNEAQ (reference sequence). This CDR3 reads CASSHSQGYGYTF. The CDR3 DNA reads TGTGCCAGCAGCCACTCTCAGGGCTATGGCTACACCTTC.

The chain employs TRBV10-1 and TRBJ1-4, with D perhaps matching TRBD1 (6 bases). The CDR3 has 15 amino acids. The V gene lost 4 bases and the J gene lost 0 bases, with 9 bases spanning the gap. CDR1 WNHNN and CDR2 SYGVQD come from the germline V gene (reference sequence). The CDR3 sequence is CASSGRGATNEKLFF. Here the CDR3 DNA reads TGCGCCAGCAGTGGGAGGGGGGCAACTAATGAAAAACTGTTTTTT.

The chain couples TRBV9 to TRBJ2-7, with TRBD2 matching over 10 bases. The CDR3 covers 16 residues. Unmatched junction bases numbered 6, after V lost 0 bases and J lost 3 bases. CDR1 SGDLS and CDR2 YYNGEE come from the germline V gene. The CDR3 here is CASSVGLAGVNYEQYF. The CDR3 DNA follows: TGTGCCAGCAGCGTAGGTCTAGCGGGAGTTAACTACGAGCAGTACTTC.

CDR3 protein: CASSVGDSYSPLHF. CDR3 sequence (DNA): TGTGCCAGCAGCGTAGGTGACAGCTATTCACCCCTCCACTTT. This chain links TRBV9 with TRBJ1-6; perhaps TRBD1 as D (5 bases). Germline CDR1 and CDR2: SGDLS and YYNGEE. V was trimmed by 0 bases and J by 8 bases, leaving 9 bases between them. There are 14 residues in the CDR3.

This clone is deemed medium-sized. The chain carries TRBV27 and TRBJ2-2; D is undetermined. The CDR3 runs 14 residues. Per the germline V gene, CDR1 is MNHEY and CDR2 is SMNVEV (reference sequence). V shed 1 base and J shed 4 bases, with 7 bases lying between them. CDR3 bases: TGTGCCAGCAGTTTATTGGGAATCACCGGGGAGCTGTTTTTT. Translation gives CASSLLGITGELFF.

To note about this clone: Mismatch with germline at one junction end may stem from a read error. V and J are TRBV27 and TRBJ2-7; 10 bases are a match to TRBD2. In germline, CDR1 is MNHEY, CDR2 SMNVEV (reference sequence). The CDR3 has 15 residues. The CDR3 DNA reads TGTACCAGCAGCTCCCTAGCGGGAGATCTGTACGAGCAGTACTTC. Translation: CTSSSLAGDLYEQYF.

V is TRBV5-6 and J is TRBJ2-6; the D gene is possibly TRBD1 (5 bases). The length of the CDR3 is 16 residues. Trimming removed 6 bases at V and 0 bases at J, with 13 bases between. Germline V gives CDR1 SGHDT, CDR2 YYEEEE. In nucleotides, the CDR3 is TGTGCCAGCATGGTAGGGGTGAGCTCTGGGGCCAACGTCCTGACTTTC. It translates to CASMVGVSSGANVLTF.

V usage is TRBV27 and J usage is TRBJ2-3, with D unresolved. Germline loops: CDR1 MNHEY, CDR2 SMNVEV (reference sequence). The CDR3 spans 14 residues. V lost 1 base and J 0 bases, leaving 5 bases between the germline ends. The CDR3 reads CASSLLTSTDTQYF. CDR3 sequence (DNA): TGTGCCAGCAGTTTATTAACTAGCACAGATACGCAGTATTTT.